This T cell receptor (beta chain) stems from a study of T cell responses to AZD1222 COVID-19 vaccine. Study-wide findings and caveats: Unmutated variant regions are reportedly targeted by nearly half of spike-specific TCRs. Donor demographics were predominantly white British with a female majority; clonal diversity may be underestimated.

Per germline, CDR1 SNHLY and CDR2 FYNNEI. The CDR3 is made up of 13 amino acids. With V trimmed by 7 bases and J by 5 bases, 6 bases remained unmatched. About this clone itself: What it recognizes is unknown.

Method: immunoSEQ multiplex PCR; TCRdb's copy keeps in-frame clones and lacks some. The repertoire includes about 140,000 clones, just under 95% of them detected once, and approximately 7% sits in the top ten. Here the sequenced sample was peripheral blood, taken 28 days after the second AZD1222 dose. The chain combines TRBV2 with TRBJ1-1, with 8 bases identical to TRBD1. This clonotype was sampled from an adult who received the AZD1222 COVID-19 vaccine. CDR3 amino acids: CASTPTGGTEAFF. DNA for the CDR3: TGTGCCAGCACTCCTACAGGGGGGACTGAAGCTTTCTTT.